These T cell receptor beta chains were read from a single sample in a study of siplizumab effects on memory and regulatory T cells. Assay used: immunoSEQ multiplex PCR; TCRdb lists only in-frame clones, some missing. The data contain about 69,000 clones, around 90% of them seen just once; the ten biggest clones take up 1.5% to 2%. Source material: Tregs sorted from blood. All receptors come from a human donor in good health. Each CDR3 is given with its conserved first and last residue. D genes are given only for firm matches. Clone size, where shown, is once, few, many, or a class for clones that have expanded.

cdr3_length j_call d_call v_call clone_size cdr3_nt cdr3_aa
15 TRBJ1-1 NA TRBV11-3 NA TGTGCCAGCAGCTTAAGTCTCCTCATGAACACTGAAGCTTTCTTT CASSLSLLMNTEAFF
16 TRBJ2-1 NA TRBV7-9 NA TGTGCCAGCAGCTTAGCGGGAGCTTTTCCCCAGAATGAGCAGTTCTTC CASSLAGAFPQNEQFF
12 TRBJ2-7 NA TRBV11-3 NA TGTGCCAGCAGCTCGGACGTTGGGGGGCCTCACTTC CASSSDVGGPHF
12 TRBJ1-1 TRBD1 TRBV7-9 NA TGTGCCAGCAGCCGGGACAGGGAGCGAGCTTTCTTT CASSRDRERAFF
13 TRBJ2-2 NA TRBV28 once TGTGCCAGCACCTCGGGTCCCACCGGGGAGCTGTTTTTT CASTSGPTGELFF
14 TRBJ1-2 NA TRBV7-9 NA TGTGCCAGCAGCTTAGAGGGGAGGGTTGGCGGCTACACCTTC CASSLEGRVGGYTF
16 TRBJ2-7 TRBD2 TRBV7-8 NA TGTGCCAGCAGCTTAGCCGCCGGTAGCGGGAGCTACGAGCAGTACTTC CASSLAAGSGSYEQYF
15 TRBJ2-3 TRBD1 TRBV11-2 NA TGTGCCAGCAGCGCGGGGACAGGGTGGACAGATACGCAGTATTTT CASSAGTGWTDTQYF
15 TRBJ2-2 NA TRBV10-3 once TGTGCCATCAGTGAGAGGGGCGTGGGCACCGGGGAGCTGTTTTTT CAISERGVGTGELFF
15 TRBJ1-6 TRBD1 TRBV5-1 NA TGCGCCAGCAGCTATAGGACAGGGGAGAATTCACCCCTCCACTTT CASSYRTGENSPLHF
16 TRBJ2-3 NA TRBV15 NA TGTGCCACCAGCAGAACCCGGAGAATGGGCACAGATACGCAGTATTTT CATSRTRRMGTDTQYF
15 TRBJ2-7 NA TRBV6-5 NA TGTGCCAGCAGTTACTCGTGGGCAGGGAACTACGAGCAGTACTTC CASSYSWAGNYEQYF
13 TRBJ1-1 NA TRBV7-9 NA TGTGCCAGCAGCCCGGGGACTGAATCTGAAGCTTTCTTT CASSPGTESEAFF
13 TRBJ2-7 NA TRBV9 NA TGTGCCAGCAGCGTCGGACAGTCCTACGAGCAGTACTTC CASSVGQSYEQYF
12 TRBJ1-2 NA TRBV4-2 NA TGTGCCAGCAAGGCGGCGGATTATGGCTACACCTTC CASKAADYGYTF
15 TRBJ2-7 TRBD2 TRBV19 NA TGTGCCAGTAGTATCCTGTCTAGCGGGAGTCACGAGCAGTACTTC CASSILSSGSHEQYF
13 TRBJ1-2 NA TRBV18 NA TGTGCCAGCTCCCGCGCAGGGGATGAGGGCTACACCTTC CASSRAGDEGYTF
15 TRBJ2-3 NA TRBV18 NA TGTGCCAGCTCACCCGGACGGGCCCTCGCAGATACGCAGTATTTT CASSPGRALADTQYF
16 TRBJ1-5 NA TRBV10-3 NA TGTGCCATCAGTGATACAGGGACGCATAGCAATCAGCCCCAGCATTTT CAISDTGTHSNQPQHF
13 TRBJ2-7 NA TRBV11-2 NA TGTGCCAGCAGCCCAGGCCCCTCCTACGAGCAGTACTTC CASSPGPSYEQYF
16 TRBJ2-2 TRBD2 TRBV15 NA TGTGCCACCAGCAGAGGCTGGGGGAGGGACACCGGGGAGCTGTTTTTT CATSRGWGRDTGELFF
19 TRBJ1-6 TRBD1 TRBV4-1 NA TGCGCCAGCAGCCCCTACAGGGGGCGGAATATTATTGAGAATTCACCCCTCCACTTT CASSPYRGRNIIENSPLHF
15 TRBJ1-4 NA TRBV15 NA TGTGCCACCAGCACCGGGCTACCAACTAATGAAAAACTGTTTTTT CATSTGLPTNEKLFF
15 TRBJ2-1 TRBD2 TRBV5-4 NA TGTGCCAGCAGCACGGGACTAGCGGGACGCAATGAGCAGTTCTTC CASSTGLAGRNEQFF
14 TRBJ1-2 NA TRBV18 NA TGTGCCAGCTCAGCCCGGGACGACGCCTATGGCTACACCTTC CASSARDDAYGYTF
14 TRBJ1-4 TRBD1 TRBV10-2 NA TGCGCCAGCGGCAGAGGGACAGGGGGTGAAAAACTGTTTTTT CASGRGTGGEKLFF
12 TRBJ2-1 NA TRBV30 NA TGTGCCTGGAGGGCAGGGAGCAATGAGCAGTTCTTC CAWRAGSNEQFF
15 TRBJ2-3 NA TRBV5-5 once TGTGCCAGCAGCCCCCCTGCCGGGACCTTCGGTGCGCAGTATTTT CASSPPAGTFGAQYF
13 TRBJ2-1 NA TRBV27 NA TGTGCCAGCAGGGGCGGGACTCACAATGAGCAGTTCTTC CASRGGTHNEQFF
13 TRBJ2-3 NA TRBV5-1 NA TGCGCCAGCAGCTTGGCCCCTACAGATACGCAGTATTTT CASSLAPTDTQYF
15 TRBJ1-1 TRBD1 TRBV7-3 NA TGTGCCAGCAGCCCTCAGGGGGCTCGGAACACTGAAGCTTTCTTT CASSPQGARNTEAFF
15 TRBJ1-1 TRBD1 TRBV27 once TGTGCCAGCAGTCCCAGGGGGCGCGTGAACACTGAAGCTTTCTTT CASSPRGRVNTEAFF
13 TRBJ1-5 NA TRBV18 NA TGTGCCAGCTCACCCCCGCTCGGTCGGCCCCAGCATTTT CASSPPLGRPQHF
17 TRBJ1-6 NA TRBV19 NA TGTGCCAGTAGCGACAGGCCCGTGAGCTCCTATAATTCACCCCTCCACTTT CASSDRPVSSYNSPLHF
11 TRBJ2-5 TRBD1 TRBV29-1 NA TGCAGCGTTGGACAGGGTGAGACCCAGTACTTC CSVGQGETQYF
14 TRBJ2-7 TRBD1 TRBV27 NA TGTGCCAGCAGTGTACCGGGACAGGTTTACGAGCAGTACTTC CASSVPGQVYEQYF
14 TRBJ2-7 NA TRBV7-6 once TGTGCCAGCAGCTTAGGAAGCGACCGCTACGAGCAGTACTTC CASSLGSDRYEQYF
11 TRBJ1-2 NA TRBV28 NA TGTGCCAGCACGAACGTGGCCGGCTACACCTTC CASTNVAGYTF
15 TRBJ2-1 TRBD2 TRBV6-6 NA TGTGCCAGCAGTAGAGGGACTAGCGGCTACAATGAGCAGTTCTTC CASSRGTSGYNEQFF
16 TRBJ2-5 NA TRBV5-6 few TGTGCCAGCAGCGCGGTCCCGGCGGCCAGGGGATGGACCCAGTACTTC CASSAVPAARGWTQYF
13 TRBJ1-1 NA TRBV7-8 NA TGTGCCAGCAGCTTACTGTGGGCAGAAGAAGCTTTCTTT CASSLLWAEEAFF
12 TRBJ1-2 NA TRBV19 NA TGTGCCTCCAAAACCGGGCCGGAGGGCTACACCTTC CASKTGPEGYTF
16 TRBJ2-2 NA TRBV5-6 NA TGTGCCAGCAGCTTGGTTGGGGCGAGTGGAACCGGGGAGCTGTTTTTT CASSLVGASGTGELFF
14 TRBJ1-1 NA TRBV29-1 few TGCAGCGTCGGTACCGGGACCGATGAAAGGGAAGCTTTCTTT CSVGTGTDEREAFF
14 TRBJ2-3 TRBD1 TRBV2 NA TGTGCCAGCAGTGACACAGGGGGCTGGCGTACGCAGTATTTT CASSDTGGWRTQYF
13 TRBJ2-7 NA TRBV5-4 NA TGTGCCAGCAGCCCTGGGTCCCTCTACGAGCAGTACTTC CASSPGSLYEQYF
11 TRBJ1-2 NA TRBV20-1 NA TGCAGTGCTAGTCCAGGGACGGGCTACACCTTC CSASPGTGYTF
15 TRBJ2-2 NA TRBV6-6 once TGTGCCAGCAGTCCCGCGCGAGGCAACACCGGGGAGCTGTTTTTT CASSPARGNTGELFF
15 TRBJ1-1 TRBD1 TRBV19 NA TGTGCCAGTAGCCTTTATGACAGGGAATCCACTGAAGCTTTCTTT CASSLYDRESTEAFF
14 TRBJ1-5 NA TRBV6-5 NA TGTGCCAGCAGTTACTCGGGAGGCAACCAGCCCCAGCATTTT CASSYSGGNQPQHF
14 TRBJ2-7 NA TRBV29-1 few TGCAGCGGGGGGTGGGCGGATTTTTCTTACGAGCAGTACTTC CSGGWADFSYEQYF
14 TRBJ1-4 TRBD1 TRBV4-1 NA TGCGCCAGCAGCCCACAGGGGGGTGGTGAAAAACTGTTTTTT CASSPQGGGEKLFF
15 TRBJ2-1 TRBD2 TRBV7-3 once TGTGCCAGCAGTATCAGCGGGAGCTCCTACAATGAGCAGTTCTTC CASSISGSSYNEQFF
12 TRBJ1-1 NA TRBV7-9 NA TGTGCCAGCAGCCGTGGACAGACTGAAGCTTTCTTT CASSRGQTEAFF
16 TRBJ2-2 TRBD1 TRBV5-3 NA TGTGCCAGAAGCTTGTGTGACAGGGGCGTAACCGGGGAGCTGTTTTTT CARSLCDRGVTGELFF
14 TRBJ2-1 NA TRBV11-3 NA TGTGCCAGCAGCTTAGGTGGGTCCTACAATGAGCAGTTCTTC CASSLGGSYNEQFF
16 TRBJ2-4 NA TRBV11-2 NA TGTGCCAGCAGCCCCCTCGTACGGCTTGCCAAAAACATTCAGTACTTC CASSPLVRLAKNIQYF